This paragraph covers one T cell receptor beta chain sequence. Its matching antigen is unknown. With 1 base removed from V and 2 bases from J, the gap between germline ends came to 11 bases. CDR3 length equals 15 residues. CDR1 and CDR2 (germline): SGHRS, YFSETQ. This sample is drawn from a study of blood T cells in healthy people across ages. The authors ran a second PCR of about 7 to 11 cycles using a sample-barcoded 5' primer and a J-beta primer mix. In TCRdb, the 5' RACE reads were re-called with MiXCR into one record per CDR3 protein. The sample shows about 720,000 distinct CDR3 sequences, about 20% of them seen only once. Study-wide results and caveats: There were more naive CD4+ cells and higher diversity in long-lived donors than in aged donors.

The chain recombines TRBV5-1 with TRBJ2-3; D is possibly TRBD1 (5 bases). Sequencing used blood. The sequence came from a man between 65 and 85 years old in good health. CDR3 nucleotide sequence: TGCGCCAGCAGCTTGACAGGTGATATCACAGATACGCAGTATTTT. It specifies CASSLTGDITDTQYF.